This is a list of T cell receptor beta chains from one sample in a study of blood T cells in healthy people across ages. A single record per CDR3 protein comes from TCRdb applying MiXCR to the 5' RACE reads. The table has approximately 1.5 million distinct CDR3 sequences, about 42% seen once; the top ten hold more than 4%. The sample taken for sequencing was blood. The receptors come from a young woman in good health. Both conserved end residues are part of each CDR3. Each record gives: clone size, J gene, CDR3 length, V gene, D gene, CDR3 DNA, CDR3 protein. D genes are given only for firm matches. The size entry is marked missing in some rows and otherwise reads once, few, many or a size class.

>.|TRBJ1-2|18|TRBV4-2|TRBD1
TGTGCCAGCAGCCAAGAGCTCGGACAGGCCCTTAACTATGGCGGCTACACCTTC
CASSQELGQALNYGGYTF
>once|TRBJ2-2|15|TRBV24-1|TRBD2
TGTGCCACCAGTCGTCTAGCGGACTCTCCCGGGGAGCTGTTTTTT
CATSRLADSPGELFF
>few|TRBJ2-7|13|TRBV4-1|.
TGCGCCAGCAGCCAAGAATACACCCACGAGCAGTACTTC
CASSQEYTHEQYF
>.|TRBJ1-1|15|TRBV27|TRBD1
TGTGCCAGCAGTTTGGAGGGGGCGTACGGTTCCGAAGCTTTCTTT
CASSLEGAYGSEAFF
>once|TRBJ2-7|15|TRBV7-2|TRBD2
TGTGCCAGCAGCTTCTCTAGCGGGGCCCTCCACGAGCAGTACTTC
CASSFSSGALHEQYF
>.|TRBJ2-7|14|TRBV7-9|TRBD1
TGTGCCAGCAGCGAACTGGGACAGTCCTACGAGCAGTACTTC
CASSELGQSYEQYF
>few|TRBJ1-6|22|TRBV4-1|.
TGCGCCAGCAGCCAAGATGTCCCCAATTTCCCCCGCCTCAGCTCCTATAATTCACCCCTCCACTTT
CASSQDVPNFPRLSSYNSPLHF
>.|TRBJ1-1|16|TRBV5-1|.
TGCGCCAGCAGCTTGGACCAGCGGGGAATGAACACTGAAGCTTTCTTT
CASSLDQRGMNTEAFF
>once|TRBJ2-5|14|TRBV7-2|.
TGTGCCAGCAGCTCCATGGGGTTTAGAGAGACCCAGTACTTC
CASSSMGFRETQYF
>few|TRBJ1-1|15|TRBV20-1|TRBD1
TGCAGTGCTAGCCTCGAACTGGACAGGGAACCTGAAGCTTTCTTT
CSASLELDREPEAFF
>many|TRBJ2-4|12|TRBV29-1|.
TGCAGCGTTGAGCTAGCCAAAAACATTCAGTACTTC
CSVELAKNIQYF
>.|TRBJ2-7|14|TRBV20-1|.
TGCAGTGCTCTAAGGGCAGGCCAAACCTACGAGCAGTACTTC
CSALRAGQTYEQYF
>.|TRBJ2-7|14|TRBV6-1|.
TGTGCCAGCAGTGAACCCCCAGATACCTACGAGCAGTACTTC
CASSEPPDTYEQYF
>.|TRBJ2-7|15|TRBV3-1|.
TGTGCCAGCAGCCAAGAGTACGACAGTTACAATGAGCAGTACTTC
CASSQEYDSYNEQYF
>.|TRBJ2-4|15|TRBV12-3/TRBV12-4|TRBD1
TGTGCCAGCAGTCCTACAGGGGCCGCCTACAATGAGCAGTACTTC
CASSPTGAAYNEQYF
>.|TRBJ2-3|19|TRBV20-1|TRBD1
TGCAGTGCGAACAAAACCACAAAGGGACAGGCGAATGTTCGAGATACGCAGTATTTT
CSANKTTKGQANVRDTQYF